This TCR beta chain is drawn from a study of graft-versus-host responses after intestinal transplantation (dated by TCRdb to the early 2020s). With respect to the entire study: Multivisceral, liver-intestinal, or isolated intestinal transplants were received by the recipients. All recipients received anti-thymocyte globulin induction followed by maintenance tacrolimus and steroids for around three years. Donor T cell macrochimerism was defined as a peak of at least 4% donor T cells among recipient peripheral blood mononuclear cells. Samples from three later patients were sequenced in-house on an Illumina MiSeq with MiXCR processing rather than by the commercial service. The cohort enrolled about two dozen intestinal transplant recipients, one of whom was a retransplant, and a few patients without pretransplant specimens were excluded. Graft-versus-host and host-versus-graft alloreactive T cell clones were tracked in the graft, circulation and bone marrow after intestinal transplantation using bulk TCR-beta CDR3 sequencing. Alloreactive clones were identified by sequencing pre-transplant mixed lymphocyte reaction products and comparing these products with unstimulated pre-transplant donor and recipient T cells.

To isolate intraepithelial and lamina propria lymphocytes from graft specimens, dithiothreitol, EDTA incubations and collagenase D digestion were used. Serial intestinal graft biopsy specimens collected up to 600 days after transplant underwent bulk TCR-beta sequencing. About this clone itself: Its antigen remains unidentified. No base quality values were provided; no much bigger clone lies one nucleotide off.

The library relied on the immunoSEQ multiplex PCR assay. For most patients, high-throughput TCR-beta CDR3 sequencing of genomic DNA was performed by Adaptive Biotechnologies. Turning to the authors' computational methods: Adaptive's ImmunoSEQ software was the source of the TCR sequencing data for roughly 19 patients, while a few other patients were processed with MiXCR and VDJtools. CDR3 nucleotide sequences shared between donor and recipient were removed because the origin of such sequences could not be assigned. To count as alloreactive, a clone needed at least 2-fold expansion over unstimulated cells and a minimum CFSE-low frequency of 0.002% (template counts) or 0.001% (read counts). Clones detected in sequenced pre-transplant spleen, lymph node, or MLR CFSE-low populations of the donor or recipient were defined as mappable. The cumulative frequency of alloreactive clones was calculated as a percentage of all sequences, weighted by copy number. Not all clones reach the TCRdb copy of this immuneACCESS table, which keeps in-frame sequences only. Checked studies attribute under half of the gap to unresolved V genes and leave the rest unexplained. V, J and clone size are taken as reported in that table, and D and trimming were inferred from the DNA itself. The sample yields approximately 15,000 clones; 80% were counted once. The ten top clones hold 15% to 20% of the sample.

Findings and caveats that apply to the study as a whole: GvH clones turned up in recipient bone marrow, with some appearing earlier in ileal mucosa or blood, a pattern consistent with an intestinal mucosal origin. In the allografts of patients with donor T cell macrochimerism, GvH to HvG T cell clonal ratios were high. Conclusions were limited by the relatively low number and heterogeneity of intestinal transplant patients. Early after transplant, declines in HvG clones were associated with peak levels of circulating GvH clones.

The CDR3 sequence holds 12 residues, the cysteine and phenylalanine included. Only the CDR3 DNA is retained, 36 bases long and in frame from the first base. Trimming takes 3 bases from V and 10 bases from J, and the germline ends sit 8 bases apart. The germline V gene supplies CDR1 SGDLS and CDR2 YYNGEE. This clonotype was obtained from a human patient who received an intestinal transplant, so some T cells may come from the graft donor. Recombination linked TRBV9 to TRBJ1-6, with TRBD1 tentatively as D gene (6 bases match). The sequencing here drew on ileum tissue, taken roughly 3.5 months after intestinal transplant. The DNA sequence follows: TGTGCCAGCAGCGACAGGGAATCACCCCTCCACTTT. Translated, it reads CASSDRESPLHF.